Listed here are 24 T cell receptor beta chains from one sample, sequenced in a study of blood T cell repertoires in COVID-19. Libraries were prepared by immunoSEQ multiplex PCR; TCRdb keeps only in-frame clonotypes and omits some of them. The sample contains around 430,000 clones, 85% to 90% of which appear only once. Source material: PBMCs or T cells enriched from blood (not recorded which). These receptors were obtained from a woman in her forties or fifties who had recovered from COVID-19.

V usage is TRBV28 and J usage is TRBJ2-3; D perhaps matches TRBD2 (5 bases). Germline CDR1 MDHEN, CDR2 SYDVKM. CDR3 length equals 14 residues. Between the trimmed V and J ends, which lost 5 bases and 5 bases, there was a span of 14 bases. DNA for the CDR3: TGTGCCAGCAGTCCCGTCACTAGAATAGATACGCAGTATTTT. This sequence encodes CASSPVTRIDTQYF.

This clone was detected only once. The chain joins TRBV11-2 to TRBJ2-3; D is perhaps TRBD2 (6 bases). Germline V CDR1 and CDR2: SGHAT, FQNNGV. The V gene lost 5 bases and the J gene lost 4 bases, with 13 bases spanning the gap. The CDR3 is 14 residues long. CDR3: CASSPGGSADTQYF. The CDR3 coding sequence is TGTGCCAGCAGCCCCGGGGGTTCCGCAGATACGCAGTATTTT.

The gene calls are TRBV10-3 and TRBJ2-2, with 11 bases identical to TRBD2. Germline V gene sequence: CDR1 ENHRY, CDR2 SYGVKD. CDR3 length: 15 amino acids. The V gene end was trimmed by 6 bases and the J gene end by 7 bases; junction bases not matched to a gene: 7. CDR3 sequence reads: CAIRGSGGADGELFF. The CDR3 coding sequence is TGTGCCATCAGAGGTAGCGGGGGGGCGGACGGGGAGCTGTTTTTT.

J is TRBJ2-7 and V is TRBV6-5, with TRBD1 matching over 9 bases. CDR3 length: 15 amino acids. Germline V lookup: CDR1 MNHEY, CDR2 SVGAGI. V shed 0 bases, J shed 4 bases, and the junction held 4 bases outside the gene matches. CDR3 bases: TGTGCCAGCAGTTACTCGGGACAGGGAGTGTACGAGCAGTACTTC. This codes for CASSYSGQGVYEQYF.

This chain connects TRBV30 to TRBJ1-1, with D possibly being TRBD1 (6 bases). There are 14 residues in the CDR3. Trimming cost V 1 base and J 5 bases, with 14 bases left between them. Germline CDR1 and CDR2: GTSNPN and SVGIG (reference sequence). CDR3 amino acids: CAWSARAGETEAFF. The CDR3 nucleotides are TGTGCCTGGAGTGCCAGGGCAGGGGAGACTGAAGCTTTCTTT. The whole variable domain, remainder taken from reference TRBV30 and TRBJ1-1, is SQTIHQWPATLVQPVGSPLSLECTVEGTSNPNLYWYRQAAGRGLQLLFYSVGIGQISSEVPQNLSASRPQDRQFILSSKKLLLSDSGFYLCAWSARAGETEAFFGQGTRLTVV.

For this clone: Other DNA sequences within the sample encode an identical CDR3. V and J are TRBV5-1 and TRBJ2-2, with unresolved D. CDR3 length equals 14 residues. V dropped 0 bases and J dropped 8 bases, with 11 bases sitting between them. Germline V gene data show CDR1 as SGHRS and CDR2 as YFSETQ. The CDR3 nucleotides read TGCGCCAGCAGCTTGGACCCGGGTGCGGGGGAGCTGTTTTTT. It codes for CASSLDPGAGELFF.

This clone was counted a single time. The chain has TRBV5-1 and TRBJ1-1; TRBD1 matches at 8 bases. CDR3 length: 15 residues. Per the germline V gene, CDR1 is SGHRS and CDR2 is YFSETQ. After removal of 0 bases from V and 2 bases from J, the junction contained 3 bases not matched to a gene. CDR3 amino acids: CASSLAQGANTEAFF. As DNA, the CDR3 is TGCGCCAGCAGCTTGGCCCAGGGGGCAAACACTGAAGCTTTCTTT.

The rearrangement uses TRBV7-2 and TRBJ1-2; D gene uncertain. The V end lost 4 bases, the J end lost 5 bases, and 8 bases lay between the germline ends. CDR3 length: 12 residues. Germline V gene sequence: CDR1 SGHTA, CDR2 FQGNSA. The CDR3 sequence: CASSSQDYGYTF. As DNA, the CDR3 is TGTGCCAGCAGCTCACAAGATTATGGCTACACCTTC.

The chain recombines TRBV2 with TRBJ1-6; D may be TRBD1 (5 bases). This CDR3 has 14 amino acids. Germline loops: CDR1 SNHLY, CDR2 FYNNEI. Trimming shortened V by 1 base and J by 6 bases, and 7 bases separated the two germline ends. CDR3 bases: TGTGCCAGCAGTGAAGGACAGTCTAATTCACCCCTCCACTTT. The encoded protein is CASSEGQSNSPLHF.

This chain joins TRBV25-1 and TRBJ1-1; TRBD1 matches at 11 bases. This CDR3 is 16 amino acids long. The J segment lost 4 bases and the V segment lost 3 bases, leaving 7 bases of the junction unmatched. Germline values: CDR1 MGHDK, CDR2 SYGVNS. The CDR3: CASSDWTGTGGTEAFF. Here the CDR3 DNA reads TGTGCCAGCAGTGACTGGACCGGGACAGGGGGCACTGAAGCTTTCTTT.

The chain combines TRBV28 with TRBJ1-1; D not resolved. V dropped 5 bases and J dropped 1 base, with 14 bases sitting between them. This CDR3 comprises 15 residues. Germline V gene sequence: CDR1 MDHEN, CDR2 SYDVKM. DNA of the CDR3: TGTGCCAGCAGTCCAATCGACTATCAGAACACTGAAGCTTTCTTT. It codes for CASSPIDYQNTEAFF.

This chain links TRBV6-5 with TRBJ1-1; a possible D gene is TRBD1 (5 bases). The CDR3 sequence is 14 residues long. CDR1 MNHEY and CDR2 SVGAGI come from the germline V gene. V gave up 3 bases and J gave up 3 bases, with 11 bases separating them. The CDR3 DNA follows: TGTGCCAGCAGTTATGGTGGGGCATACACTGAAGCTTTCTTT. Residues: CASSYGGAYTEAFF.

DNA of the CDR3: TGCGCCAGCAAGGAGGGGCCGGGAGTGGGGGCTGAAGCTTTCTTT. Its protein product is CASKEGPGVGAEAFF. V usage is TRBV10-2 and J usage is TRBJ1-1; D might be TRBD1 (5 bases). CDR3 size: 15 residues. The germline V gene has CDR1 WSHSY and CDR2 SAAADI. V was pared by 7 bases and J by 6 bases, with 21 bases between.

The V and J genes are TRBV6-5 and TRBJ2-7, with TRBD1 matching 11 bases. The germline V gene encodes CDR1 MNHEY and CDR2 SVGAGI. This CDR3 region has 15 residues. Trimming at V came to 6 bases and at J to 7 bases, leaving 11 bases not matched to a gene. The CDR3 reads CASSIGTGGPREQYF. The CDR3 DNA sequence: TGTGCCAGCAGCATAGGGACAGGGGGTCCTCGGGAGCAGTACTTC.

Only one count was recorded for this clone. The V call is TRBV5-4, the J call TRBJ1-1; D call uncertain. Trimming removed 1 base from V and 1 base from J, with 5 bases in between. This CDR3 spans 13 amino acids. Per germline, CDR1 SGHNT and CDR2 YYREEE (reference sequence). DNA of the CDR3: TGTGCCAGCAGCTTGAGCACGAACACTGAAGCTTTCTTT. Protein product: CASSLSTNTEAFF. Together with reference TRBV5-4 and TRBJ1-1, the CDR3 gives the full variable domain: ETGVTQSPTHLIKTRGQQVTLRCSSQSGHNTVSWYQQALGQGPQFIFQYYREEENGRGNFPPRFSGLQFPNYSSELNVNALELDDSALYLCASSLSTNTEAFFGQGTRLTVV.

The chain has TRBV15 and TRBJ1-2; 9 bases are a match to TRBD1. Trimming took 1 base from V and 4 from J; bases not matched to a gene: 7. CDR1 is LNHNV and CDR2 is YYDKDF in the germline V gene (reference sequence). The CDR3 covers 16 residues. CDR3: CATSRGPTGGGYGYTF. CDR3 coding DNA: TGTGCCACCAGCAGAGGACCGACAGGGGGGGGCTATGGCTACACCTTC.

The chain uses TRBV30 and TRBJ1-2, with TRBD1 identical over 8 bases. Per germline, CDR1 GTSNPN and CDR2 SVGIG (reference sequence). V was clipped by 2 bases and J by 0 bases; unmatched bases: 11. CDR3 size: 17 residues. The CDR3 DNA reads TGTGCCTGGAGTCAAATTACAGGGGGAATAACTAACTATGGCTACACCTTC. This translates into CAWSQITGGITNYGYTF. The whole variable domain, filled in from reference TRBV30 and TRBJ1-2, reads SQTIHQWPATLVQPVGSPLSLECTVEGTSNPNLYWYRQAAGRGLQLLFYSVGIGQISSEVPQNLSASRPQDRQFILSSKKLLLSDSGFYLCAWSQITGGITNYGYTFGSGTRLTVV.

This clone was recorded at least ten times. J is TRBJ1-5 and V is TRBV30; D uncertain. Germline V gene lookup returns CDR1 GTSNPN and CDR2 SVGIG (reference sequence). The CDR3 loop spans 15 amino acids. Trimming took 2 bases from V and 8 from J, leaving 19 bases between them. CDR3 DNA sequence: TGTGCCTGGAGTTCAGCGGCAGGCCTGGCCGAGCCCCAGCATTTT. Residues: CAWSSAAGLAEPQHF.

Here the CDR3 reads CASSQEGGNSGANVLTF. CDR3 in DNA: TGTGCCAGCAGCCAAGAGGGAGGGAACTCTGGGGCCAACGTCCTGACTTTC. This chain uses TRBV4-2 with TRBJ2-6, with 7 bases lining up with TRBD2. Trimming removed 0 bases from V and 0 bases from J; junction bases left unmatched: 2. Germline CDR1 reads LGHNA; CDR2 reads YNFKEQ. CDR3 size: 17 residues.

V usage is TRBV5-4 and J usage is TRBJ1-5; TRBD1 agrees at 8 bases. The CDR3 covers 14 residues. Germline CDR1 is SGHNT and CDR2 is YYREEE (reference sequence). The V and J ends lost 4 bases and 7 bases, in that order; junction bases with no gene match: 7. CDR3 DNA: TGTGCCAGCAGCCCGGGACAGGAAAAACAGCCCCAGCATTTT. Its protein product is CASSPGQEKQPQHF.

The V gene is TRBV19, the J gene TRBJ1-1, with unresolved D. In germline, CDR1 is LNHDA, CDR2 SQIVND (reference sequence). The V and J ends lost 5 bases and 1 base respectively, with 11 bases between them. The CDR3 covers 14 residues. CDR3 in amino acids: CASSDRGRNTEAFF. The CDR3 nucleotides read TGTGCCAGTAGTGACCGAGGAAGGAACACTGAAGCTTTCTTT.

The chain carries TRBV20-1 and TRBJ1-2; D remains unclear. V lost 3 bases and J lost 2, with 7 bases in between. In germline, CDR1 is DFQATT, CDR2 SNEGSKA (reference sequence). The CDR3 contains 12 residues. The CDR3 sequence is CSASSGNYGYTF. Here the CDR3 DNA reads TGCAGTGCTAGTAGCGGGAACTATGGCTACACCTTC.

This chain uses TRBV7-9 with TRBJ1-6; 7 positions agree with TRBD1. This CDR3 comprises 15 residues. J was trimmed by 5 bases and V by 1 base; bases with no gene match: 2. Looked up from germline, CDR1 is SEHNR and CDR2 is FQNEAQ (reference sequence). CDR3 DNA sequence: TGTGCCAGCAGCTTAGGTGGACAGGATAATTCACCCCTCCACTTT. Its translation: CASSLGGQDNSPLHF.

This chain uses TRBV2 with TRBJ1-5; D remains unclear. Trimming shortened V by 6 bases and J by 1 base, and 10 bases separated the two germline ends. CDR3 length: 14 amino acids. Germline CDR1 reads SNHLY; CDR2 reads FYNNEI. The CDR3 here is CASSFSDSNQPQHF. The CDR3, as DNA: TGTGCCAGCAGCTTTAGCGACAGCAATCAGCCCCAGCATTTT. Full variable domain (remainder filled in from reference TRBV2 and TRBJ1-5): EPEVTQTPSHQVTQMGQEVILRCVPISNHLYFYWYRQILGQKVEFLVSFYNNEISEKSEIFDDQFSVERPDGSNFTLKIRSTKLEDSAMYFCASSFSDSNQPQHFGDGTRLSIL.